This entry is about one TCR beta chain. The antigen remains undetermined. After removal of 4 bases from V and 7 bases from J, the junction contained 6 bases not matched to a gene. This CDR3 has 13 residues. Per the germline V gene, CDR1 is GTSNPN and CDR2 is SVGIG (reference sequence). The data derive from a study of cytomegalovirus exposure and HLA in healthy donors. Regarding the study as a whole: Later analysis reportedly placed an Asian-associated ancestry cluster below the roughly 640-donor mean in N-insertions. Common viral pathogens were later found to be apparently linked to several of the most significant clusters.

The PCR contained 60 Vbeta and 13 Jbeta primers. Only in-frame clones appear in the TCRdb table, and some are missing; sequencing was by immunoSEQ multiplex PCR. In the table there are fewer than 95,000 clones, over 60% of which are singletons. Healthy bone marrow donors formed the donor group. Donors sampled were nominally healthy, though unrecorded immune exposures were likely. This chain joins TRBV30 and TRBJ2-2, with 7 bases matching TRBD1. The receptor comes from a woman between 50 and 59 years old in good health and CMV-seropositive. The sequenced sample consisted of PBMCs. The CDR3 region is CAWTDRSGGELFF. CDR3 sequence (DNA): TGTGCCTGGACGGACAGGTCGGGCGGGGAGCTGTTTTTT.